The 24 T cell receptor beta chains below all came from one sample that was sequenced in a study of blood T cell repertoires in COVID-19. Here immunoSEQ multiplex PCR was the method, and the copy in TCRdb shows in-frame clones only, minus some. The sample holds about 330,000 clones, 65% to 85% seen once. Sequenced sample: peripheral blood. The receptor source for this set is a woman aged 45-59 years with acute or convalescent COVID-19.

In DNA form, the CDR3 reads TGTGCCAGCAAGCGGGGGCCCCCCAACTACAATGAGCAGTTCTTC. Translating gives CASKRGPPNYNEQFF. This sequence joins TRBV5-5 and TRBJ2-1; 8 nucleotides line up with TRBD2. Germline V lookup: CDR1 SGHKS, CDR2 YYEKEE (reference sequence). V shed 6 bases, J shed 3 bases, and the junction held 8 bases outside the gene matches. The CDR3 is 15 amino acids.

The CDR3 coding sequence is TGTGCCAGCAGTTTACTAGCGGGGGGGCCCACCGGGGAGCTGTTTTTT. This encodes CASSLLAGGPTGELFF. The gene calls are TRBV27 and TRBJ2-2; TRBD2 matches at 12 bases. CDR3 length equals 16 residues. Germline trimming cut 2 bases from V and 4 bases from J; bases unmatched to any gene: 2. Germline lookup yields CDR1 MNHEY and CDR2 SMNVEV (reference sequence).

CDR3 coding DNA: TGCGCCAGCATAGGACAGGGTAGGGTCCGGTATGGCTACACCTTC. This codes for CASIGQGRVRYGYTF. V usage is TRBV10-1 and J usage is TRBJ1-2; 8 positions agree with TRBD1. Germline trimming cut 7 bases from V and 5 bases from J; bases unmatched to any gene: 12. CDR1 is WNHNN and CDR2 is SYGVQD in the germline V gene (reference sequence). The CDR3 is 15 amino acids.

The CDR3 here is CASSLSGGYEKLFF. The CDR3, as DNA: TGCGCCAGCAGCTTGAGCGGGGGGTATGAAAAACTGTTTTTT. The gene calls are TRBV5-1 and TRBJ1-4, with D possibly TRBD1 on 5 matching bases. Germline CDR1 and CDR2: SGHRS and YFSETQ. Trimming took off 1 base at V and 6 bases at J, with 10 bases between the two ends. The length of the CDR3 is 14 residues.

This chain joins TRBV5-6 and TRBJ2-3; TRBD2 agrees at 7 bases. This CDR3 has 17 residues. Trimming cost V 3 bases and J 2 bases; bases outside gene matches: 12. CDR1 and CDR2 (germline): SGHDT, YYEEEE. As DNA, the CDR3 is TGTGCCAGCAGCTCAATCATCGGGCTAGCGGACACAGATACGCAGTATTTT. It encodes CASSSIIGLADTDTQYF.

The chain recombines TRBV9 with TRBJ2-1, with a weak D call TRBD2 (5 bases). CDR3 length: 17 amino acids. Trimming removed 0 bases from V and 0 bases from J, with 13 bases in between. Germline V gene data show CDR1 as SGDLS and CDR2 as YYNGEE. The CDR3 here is CASSVGGRVRSYNEQFF. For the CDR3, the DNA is TGTGCCAGCAGCGTAGGAGGGCGGGTCCGCTCCTACAATGAGCAGTTCTTC.

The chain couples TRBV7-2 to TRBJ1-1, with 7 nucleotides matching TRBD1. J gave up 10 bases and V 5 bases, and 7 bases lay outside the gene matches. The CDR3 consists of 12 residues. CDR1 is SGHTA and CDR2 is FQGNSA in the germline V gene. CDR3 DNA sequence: TGTGCCAGCAGCCCTGGAGGGGGCAGAGCTTTCTTT. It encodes CASSPGGGRAFF.

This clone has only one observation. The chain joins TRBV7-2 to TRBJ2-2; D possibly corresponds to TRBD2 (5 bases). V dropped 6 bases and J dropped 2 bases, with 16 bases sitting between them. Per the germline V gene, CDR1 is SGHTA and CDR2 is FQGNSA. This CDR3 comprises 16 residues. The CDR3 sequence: CASRLGRAGNTGELFF. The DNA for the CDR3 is TGTGCCAGCAGACTAGGGCGGGCAGGTAACACCGGGGAGCTGTTTTTT.

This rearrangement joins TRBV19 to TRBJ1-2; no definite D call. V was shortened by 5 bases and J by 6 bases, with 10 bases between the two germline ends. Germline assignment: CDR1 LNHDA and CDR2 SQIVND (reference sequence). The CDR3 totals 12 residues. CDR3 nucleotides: TGTGCCAGTAGTCTAGGAAACAATGGCTACACCTTC. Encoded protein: CASSLGNNGYTF.

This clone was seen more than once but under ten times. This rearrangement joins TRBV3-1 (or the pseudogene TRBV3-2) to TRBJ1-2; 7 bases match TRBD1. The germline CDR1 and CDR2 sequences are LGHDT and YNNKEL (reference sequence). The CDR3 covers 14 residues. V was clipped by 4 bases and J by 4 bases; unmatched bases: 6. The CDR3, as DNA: TGTGCCAGCAGCCTGGAACAGGGGCGCTATGGCTACACCTTC. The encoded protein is CASSLEQGRYGYTF.

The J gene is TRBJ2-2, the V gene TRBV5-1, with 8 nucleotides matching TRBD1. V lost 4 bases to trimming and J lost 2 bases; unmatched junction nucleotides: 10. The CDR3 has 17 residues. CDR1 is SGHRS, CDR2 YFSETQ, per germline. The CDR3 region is CASSAPGQGGNTGELFF. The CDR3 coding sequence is TGCGCCAGCAGCGCACCTGGACAGGGAGGAAACACCGGGGAGCTGTTTTTT.

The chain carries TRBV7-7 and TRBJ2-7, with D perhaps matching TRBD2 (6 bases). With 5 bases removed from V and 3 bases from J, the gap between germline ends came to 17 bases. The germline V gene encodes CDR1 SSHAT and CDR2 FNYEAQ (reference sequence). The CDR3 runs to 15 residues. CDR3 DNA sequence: TGTGCCAGCAGCCGCCGGGAGCTGGAAGACTACGAGCAGTACTTC. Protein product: CASSRRELEDYEQYF. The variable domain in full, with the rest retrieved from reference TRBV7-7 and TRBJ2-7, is GAGVSQSPRYKVTKRGQDVTLRCDPISSHATLYWYQQALGQGPEFLTYFNYEAQPDKSGLPSDRFSAERPEGSISTLTIQRTEQRDSAMYRCASSRRELEDYEQYFGPGTRLTVT.

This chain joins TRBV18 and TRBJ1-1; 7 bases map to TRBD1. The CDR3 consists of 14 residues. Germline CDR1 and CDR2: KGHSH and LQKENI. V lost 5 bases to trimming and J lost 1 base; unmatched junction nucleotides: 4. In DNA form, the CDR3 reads TGTGCCAGCTCATCCTCAGGGGGGAACACTGAAGCTTTCTTT. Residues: CASSSSGGNTEAFF.

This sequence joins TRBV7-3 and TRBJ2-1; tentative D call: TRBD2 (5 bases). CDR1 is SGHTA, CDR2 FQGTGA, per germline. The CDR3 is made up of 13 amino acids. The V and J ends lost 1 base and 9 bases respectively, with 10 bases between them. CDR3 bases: TGTGCCAGCAGCTTAAACCGGGAATTTGAGCAGTTCTTC. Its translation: CASSLNREFEQFF.

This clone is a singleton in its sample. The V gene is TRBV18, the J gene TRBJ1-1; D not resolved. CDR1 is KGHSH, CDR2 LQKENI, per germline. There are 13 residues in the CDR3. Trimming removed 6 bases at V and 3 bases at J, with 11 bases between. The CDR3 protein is CASSESRYTEAFF. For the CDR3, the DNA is TGTGCCAGCTCCGAGAGCAGGTACACTGAAGCTTTCTTT.

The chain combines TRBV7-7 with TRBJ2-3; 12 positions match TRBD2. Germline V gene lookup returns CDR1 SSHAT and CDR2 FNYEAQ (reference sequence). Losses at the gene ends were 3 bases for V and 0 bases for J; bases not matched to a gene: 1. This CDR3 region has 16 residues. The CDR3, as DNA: TGTGCCAGCAGCTTCGGACTAGCGGGGAGCACAGATACGCAGTATTTT. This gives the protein CASSFGLAGSTDTQYF.

DNA of the CDR3: TGTGCCAGCAGTTTTGCTTTAGCGGGGGGAAGCACAGATACGCAGTATTTT. Protein sequence: CASSFALAGGSTDTQYF. The chain has TRBV27 and TRBJ2-3, with 10 bases that match TRBD2. The CDR3 is 17 amino acids. Germline CDR1 MNHEY, CDR2 SMNVEV (reference sequence). Trimming at V came to 3 bases and at J to 0 bases, leaving 6 bases not matched to a gene.

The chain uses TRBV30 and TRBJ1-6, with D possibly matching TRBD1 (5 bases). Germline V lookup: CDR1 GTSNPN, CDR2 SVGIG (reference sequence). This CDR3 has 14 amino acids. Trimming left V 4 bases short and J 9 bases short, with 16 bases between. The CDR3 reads CAWTRGGEGSPLHF. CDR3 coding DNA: TGTGCCTGGACCCGGGGAGGGGAGGGTTCACCCCTCCACTTT.

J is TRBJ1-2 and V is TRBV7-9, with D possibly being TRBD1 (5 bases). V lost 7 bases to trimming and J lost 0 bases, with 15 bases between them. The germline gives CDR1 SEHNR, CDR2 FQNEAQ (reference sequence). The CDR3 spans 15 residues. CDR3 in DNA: TGTGCCAGCATCCCGACCGGGGGGGCTAACTATGGCTACACCTTC. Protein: CASIPTGGANYGYTF.

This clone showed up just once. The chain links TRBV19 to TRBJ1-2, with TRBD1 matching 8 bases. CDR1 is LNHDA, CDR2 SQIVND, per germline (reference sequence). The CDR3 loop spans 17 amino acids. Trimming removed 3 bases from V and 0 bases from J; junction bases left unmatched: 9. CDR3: CASSIPQGARANYGYTF. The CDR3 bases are TGTGCCAGTAGTATCCCCCAGGGGGCACGAGCTAACTATGGCTACACCTTC.

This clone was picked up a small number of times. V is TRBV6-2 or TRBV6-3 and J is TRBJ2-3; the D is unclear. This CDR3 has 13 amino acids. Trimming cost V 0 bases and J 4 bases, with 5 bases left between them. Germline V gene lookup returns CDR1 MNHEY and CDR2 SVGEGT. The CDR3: CASSYSLADTQYF. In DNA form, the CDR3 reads TGTGCCAGCAGTTACTCTCTAGCAGATACGCAGTATTTT.

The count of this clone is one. The CDR3 loop is CAQREAGNYNEQFF. CDR3 nucleotides: TGCGCCCAGAGGGAGGCGGGAAACTACAATGAGCAGTTCTTC. The rearrangement uses TRBV5-1 and TRBJ2-1, with D perhaps matching TRBD2 (6 bases). Germline V lookup: CDR1 SGHRS, CDR2 YFSETQ. CDR3 length: 14 amino acids. Trimming took off 10 bases at V and 3 bases at J, with 17 bases between the two ends.

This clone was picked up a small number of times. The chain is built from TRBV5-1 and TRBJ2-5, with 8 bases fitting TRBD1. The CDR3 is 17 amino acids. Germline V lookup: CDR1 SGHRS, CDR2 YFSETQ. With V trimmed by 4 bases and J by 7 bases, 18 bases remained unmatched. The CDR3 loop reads CASSLTGPGQGVGTQYF. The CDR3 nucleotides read TGCGCCAGCAGCCTAACTGGGCCCGGACAGGGTGTAGGGACCCAGTACTTC.

The CDR3 reads CASSLDRGRVSPLHF. The CDR3 region has the DNA TGTGCCAGCAGCTTAGACAGGGGGCGAGTTTCACCCCTCCACTTT. The V gene is TRBV7-2, the J gene TRBJ1-6; 9 nucleotides align to TRBD1. With V trimmed by 1 base and J by 9 bases, 4 bases remained unmatched. The CDR3 is 15 amino acids. Germline V gives CDR1 SGHTA, CDR2 FQGNSA.